Each of the 3 T cell receptor beta chains below was sequenced from the same sample in a study of cytotoxic CD8 clonotypes in ibrutinib-treated CLL. Profiling relied on immunoSEQ multiplex PCR, and the TCRdb table lists in-frame clones only, not all of them. Among some 140,000 clones, roughly 84% were seen once, and the ten largest hold about 3.3%. The starting material was PBMCs, obtained after 24 months of ibrutinib treatment. The receptors were sampled from a human donor with chronic lymphocytic leukemia.

The chain links TRBV7-2 to TRBJ1-3; 8 nucleotides agree with TRBD1. Per the germline V gene, CDR1 is SGHTA and CDR2 is FQGNSA. Losses at the gene ends were 0 bases for V and 5 bases for J; bases not matched to a gene: 9. CDR3 length: 17 amino acids. CDR3: CASSLAGPTGARNTIYF. CDR3 in DNA: TGTGCCAGCAGCTTAGCAGGGCCGACAGGGGCTCGAAACACCATATATTTT.

This chain connects TRBV11-2 to TRBJ2-5, with D possibly being TRBD2 (6 bases). The DNA end favors TRBJ2-7, so the J call may be wrong. There are 16 residues in the CDR3. CDR1 is SGHAT, CDR2 FQNNGV, per germline. The CDR3 loop reads CASSLIPGRGIYEQYF. CDR3 coding DNA: TGTGCCAGCAGCTTAATTCCCGGGCGGGGTATATACGAGCAGTACTTC.

V and J are TRBV2 and TRBJ2-5; TRBD1 agrees at 8 bases. In germline, CDR1 is SNHLY, CDR2 FYNNEI. CDR3 size: 14 residues. With V trimmed by 6 bases and J by 5 bases, 8 bases remained unmatched. The CDR3 DNA reads as TGTGCCAGCAGGGGACGGAACAGGGGGGAGACCCAGTACTTC. This codes for CASRGRNRGETQYF.